The 16 T cell receptor beta chains listed next were all sequenced from one sample in a study of blood T cell repertoires in COVID-19. The protocol was immunoSEQ multiplex PCR, while the TCRdb copy is restricted to in-frame clones and leaves out a portion. The sample holds about 86,000 clones, roughly 83% seen once. Sequenced: peripheral blood. These receptors all come from a woman aged 80 or older with active or convalescent COVID-19.

The chain is built from TRBV2 and TRBJ2-3; D perhaps matches TRBD1 (7 bases). Germline values: CDR1 SNHLY, CDR2 FYNNEI. Deletions cut 3 bases from V and 3 bases from J, with 16 bases between. The length of the CDR3 is 16 residues. The CDR3 is CASSETGMEGTDTQYF. The CDR3 nucleotides read TGTGCCAGCAGTGAGACAGGGATGGAGGGAACAGATACGCAGTATTTT.

This clone was recorded only once. The V gene is TRBV6-5, the J gene TRBJ2-3; D unclear. Trimming removed 2 bases at V and 6 bases at J, with 12 bases between. The CDR3 consists of 14 residues. Germline CDR1 MNHEY, CDR2 SVGAGI. In DNA, the CDR3 is TGTGCCAGCAGTTACCCCTCCCGACTTGATACGCAGTATTTT. Amino acid sequence: CASSYPSRLDTQYF.

The V and J genes are TRBV27 and TRBJ2-3, with a tentative D call TRBD1 (5 bases). The ends were cut back, 6 bases at V and 0 bases at J, with 16 bases in the middle. Germline CDR1 and CDR2: MNHEY and SMNVEV (reference sequence). CDR3 length: 16 residues. CDR3 residues: CASSWGVEASTDTQYF. For the CDR3, the DNA is TGTGCCAGCAGCTGGGGCGTAGAAGCTAGCACAGATACGCAGTATTTT.

This chain connects TRBV6-1 to TRBJ2-1; 7 bases fit TRBD2. CDR3 length equals 14 residues. V was clipped by 7 bases and J by 4 bases; unmatched bases: 7. The germline V gene has CDR1 MNHNS and CDR2 SASEGT. The CDR3 DNA reads TGTGCCAGCACTCGGGGGAGGGCTTACAATGAGCAGTTCTTC. This gives the protein CASTRGRAYNEQFF.

V is TRBV27 and J is TRBJ1-2; D perhaps matches TRBD1 (5 bases). This CDR3 has 12 residues. The V gene lost 5 bases and the J gene lost 8 bases, with 12 bases spanning the gap. Per the germline V gene, CDR1 is MNHEY and CDR2 is SMNVEV (reference sequence). For the CDR3, the DNA is TGTGCCAGCAGTCCCTCAGGGTGGGGCTACACCTTC. Encoded protein: CASSPSGWGYTF.

This clone is a singleton in its sample. The genes are TRBV9 and TRBJ2-3; TRBD2 aligns across 10 bases. This CDR3 comprises 17 residues. V dropped 0 bases and J dropped 4; count of bases not matched to a gene: 8. The V gene's germline CDR1 is SGDLS and CDR2 YYNGEE. CDR3 loop: CASSVAGAGGHPDTQYF. CDR3 DNA: TGTGCCAGCAGCGTAGCCGGAGCGGGGGGGCATCCAGATACGCAGTATTTT.

CDR3 region: CASNVGQVPHGYTF. CDR3 in DNA: TGTGCCAGTAATGTGGGACAGGTCCCCCATGGCTACACCTTC. V and J are TRBV19 and TRBJ1-2; TRBD1 matches 8 bases. From germline, CDR1 is LNHDA and CDR2 SQIVND (reference sequence). The CDR3 runs 14 residues. Germline trimming cut 7 bases from V and 6 bases from J; bases unmatched to any gene: 10.

The V and J genes are TRBV28 and TRBJ2-2, with 9 nucleotides matching TRBD2. V lost 6 bases and J lost 4; bases outside the gene matches: 6. The CDR3 consists of 15 residues. CDR1 and CDR2 (germline): MDHEN, SYDVKM. CDR3 loop: CASRISGRGTGELFF. DNA of the CDR3: TGTGCCAGCAGGATTAGCGGGAGAGGCACCGGGGAGCTGTTTTTT.

This rearrangement joins TRBV18 to TRBJ1-1; 11 bases line up with TRBD1. V shed 4 bases and J 6 bases; nucleotides not matched to a gene: 1. CDR1 and CDR2 (germline): KGHSH, LQKENI. The CDR3 is 13 amino acids. CDR3 nucleotide sequence: TGTGCCAGCTCACGGGACAGGGGGTCTGAAGCTTTCTTT. Translated: CASSRDRGSEAFF.

This clone was seen only a few times. The chain uses TRBV9 and TRBJ1-5, with D possibly matching TRBD1 (5 bases). Germline CDR1 and CDR2: SGDLS and YYNGEE. Trimming shortened V by 0 bases and J by 3 bases, and 7 bases separated the two germline ends. The CDR3 has 14 amino acids. The CDR3 spells CASSVGQINQPQHF. Here the CDR3 DNA reads TGTGCCAGCAGCGTAGGACAGATCAATCAGCCCCAGCATTTT.

This clone was seen a single time. Written as DNA, the CDR3 is TGTGCCAGCAGGGTGGCTAGCGGGTCCTACGAGCAGTACTTC. Translation: CASRVASGSYEQYF. The J gene is TRBJ2-7, the V gene TRBV2, with 8 bases fitting TRBD2. After removal of 6 bases from V and 1 base from J, the junction contained 5 bases not matched to a gene. This CDR3 region has 14 residues. The V gene's germline CDR1 is SNHLY and CDR2 FYNNEI.

This rearrangement joins TRBV3-1 (or the pseudogene TRBV3-2) to TRBJ1-5; 9 bases map to TRBD1. The CDR3 contains 15 residues. Trimming removed 4 bases from V and 4 bases from J; junction bases left unmatched: 5. Germline V gene data show CDR1 as LGHDT and CDR2 as YNNKEL (reference sequence). The CDR3 sequence is CASSPGTGRNQPQHF. In DNA, the CDR3 is TGTGCCAGCAGCCCCGGGACAGGGCGTAATCAGCCCCAGCATTTT.

The chain carries TRBV28 and TRBJ2-1, with 9 bases fitting TRBD2. CDR1 is MDHEN, CDR2 SYDVKM, per germline. V dropped 7 bases and J dropped 6; count of bases not matched to a gene: 7. This CDR3 has 14 amino acids. CDR3 bases: TGTGCCAGCAAAGGCGGGGGGGCCTCCAATGAGCAGTTCTTC. Translation gives CASKGGGASNEQFF.

The V and J genes are TRBV3-1 (or the pseudogene TRBV3-2) and TRBJ1-1; tentatively, D is TRBD1 (6 bases). V was cut by 0 bases and J by 10 bases, with 9 bases left in between. The CDR3 runs 12 residues. The germline CDR1 and CDR2 sequences are LGHDT and YNNKEL (reference sequence). CDR3 sequence (DNA): TGTGCCAGCAGCCAAGACGGCAGGGGAGCTTTCTTT. It encodes CASSQDGRGAFF.

This chain joins TRBV2 and TRBJ2-5; the match to TRBD1 covers 9 bases. Germline V gene data show CDR1 as SNHLY and CDR2 as FYNNEI. J lost 2 bases, V lost 10 bases, and 5 bases had no gene match. The CDR3 sequence is 13 residues long. CDR3 nucleotide sequence: TGTGCCACCAAGACAGGGGGGCAAGAGACCCAGTACTTC. Translated, it gives CATKTGGQETQYF.

CDR3 residues: CATASVVPNTGELFF. The CDR3 DNA is TGTGCCACCGCGTCCGTGGTCCCGAACACCGGGGAGCTGTTTTTT. The chain has TRBV10-3 and TRBJ2-2; D is unclear. The CDR3 is 15 amino acids. Trimming pared 10 bases from V and 0 bases from J, leaving 15 bases between. Germline CDR1 reads ENHRY; CDR2 reads SYGVKD.